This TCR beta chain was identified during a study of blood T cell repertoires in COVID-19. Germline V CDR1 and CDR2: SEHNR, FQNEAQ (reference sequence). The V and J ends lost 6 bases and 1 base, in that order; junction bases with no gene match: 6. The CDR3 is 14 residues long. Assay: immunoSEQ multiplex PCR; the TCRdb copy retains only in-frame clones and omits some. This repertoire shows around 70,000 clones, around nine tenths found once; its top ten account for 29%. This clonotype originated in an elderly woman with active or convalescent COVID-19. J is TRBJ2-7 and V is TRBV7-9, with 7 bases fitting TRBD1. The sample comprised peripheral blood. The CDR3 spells CASSNTGESYEQYF. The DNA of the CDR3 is TGTGCCAGCAGTAATACAGGGGAGTCCTACGAGCAGTACTTC.